These T cell receptor beta chains were read from a single sample in a study of T-cell reconstitution after alpha-beta-depleted transplantation in children. Each CDR3 protein gets one entry after TCRdb re-called the PCR reads with MiXCR. The profile shows 750,000 to 950,000 distinct CDR3 sequences, roughly 16% of them singletons. The source was PBMCs, mostly from graft donor cells, collected 360 days after TCRalphabeta/CD19-depleted stem cell transplant. Source of these receptors: a male patient under 18 who had a stem cell transplant for acute lymphoblastic leukemia, so the T cells may come from the graft donor. The CDR3 runs from the conserved cysteine through the conserved F or W. The size of a clone is reported for some rows only, either as once, few or many, or as a class for expanded clones.

CASSLVGGAARDTQYF,TRBV7-9,-
CASSPRGGRNTEAFF,TRBV12-3/TRBV12-4,few
CSARQGSNTFTFYNEQFF,TRBV20-1,few
CSVEDALSSEGEQFF,TRBV29-1,-
CSVGQGFLSGELFF,TRBV29-1,many
CATSRVTGQFF,TRBV15,many
CASSFRTSGFSTDTQYF,TRBV5-5,-
CASGPGWTGELFF,TRBV12-3/TRBV12-4,-
CASSPLYQDRRLHEQFF,TRBV5-1,few
CASSGLAGGSSYNEQFF,TRBV5-1,few
CASSTPGPPNETQYF,TRBV12-3/TRBV12-4,-
CATSGKGLAAGELFF,TRBV24-1,few
CASRVFRAFKSYEQYF,TRBV6-1,-
CSARRRRATGKGETQYF,TRBV20-1,few
CASRGTGGGAAKNIQYF,TRBV6-2/TRBV6-3,few
CASSLVVGGLANYGYTF,TRBV7-2,few
CASSELPSGTDTQYF,TRBV25-1,many
CSAFRRQGRTMNTEAFF,TRBV20-1,-
CASSFGREGTDTQYF,TRBV12-3/TRBV12-4,few
CASSRDANTGELFF,TRBV4-2,few
CASSYSGGPLFF,TRBV6-5,many
CAISGVGTRNNEQFF,TRBV10-3,-
CASRQGIAYEQYF,TRBV5-1,many
CASSPRGENTGELFF,TRBV5-1,few
CASRDLAGGGTGELFF,TRBV27,-
CASSSRQGTPYGYTF,TRBV12-3/TRBV12-4,-
CASSLGQDRGGETQYF,TRBV4-2,few
CASSLLSGQPNYGYTF,TRBV5-1,-